The 10 T cell receptor beta chains presented below share a single source sample, sequenced in a study of blood T cell repertoires in COVID-19 (dated by TCRdb to 2019 to 2021). Libraries were made using the immunoSEQ multiplex PCR assay. Imported from immuneACCESS, the table was reduced by TCRdb to in-frame sequences with V and J called. These copies leave out some clones; in studies compared against another copy, an unresolved V gene accounts for under half, and the cause of the remainder is not known. Recorded for this sample are over 250,000 clones; 75% to 90% of them occurred a single time. Roughly 2.5% of the sample lies in the top ten. Material: PBMCs or T cells enriched from blood (not recorded which). Receptors were obtained from a woman in her late teens or twenties who had recovered from COVID-19.

J is TRBJ2-3 and V is TRBV4-1, with TRBD2 identical over 12 bases. The germline gives CDR1 MGHRA, CDR2 YSYEKL. V was pared by 1 base and J by 1 base, with 9 bases of the junction left unmatched. This CDR3 is built from 19 residues. The CDR3 sequence is CASSQVRLAGGPGTDTQYF. In DNA form, the CDR3 reads TGCGCCAGCAGCCAAGTTCGCCTAGCGGGGGGGCCCGGCACAGATACGCAGTATTTT.

The chain employs TRBV3-1 (or the pseudogene TRBV3-2) and TRBJ1-2; 8 bases map to TRBD1. Per the germline V gene, CDR1 is LGHDT and CDR2 is YNNKEL (reference sequence). Germline trimming cut 4 bases from V and 7 bases from J; bases unmatched to any gene: 8. This CDR3 contains 14 residues. The CDR3 sequence: CASSPTSGTGGYTF. CDR3 DNA: TGTGCCAGCAGCCCAACTTCCGGGACAGGTGGCTACACCTTC.

The CDR3 DNA reads TGTGCTAGTGGTCTCTGGAGAGGCCGCGGCCCCCGCGACAGGGGGTTTGGCTATGGCTACACCTTC. This gives the protein CASGLWRGRGPRDRGFGYGYTF. The chain combines TRBV12-5 with TRBJ1-2, with 9 bases aligning to TRBD1. The CDR3 consists of 22 residues. Germline CDR1 LGHNT, CDR2 FRNRAP. V trimming: 5 bases; J trimming: 4 bases; junction bases outside the gene matches: 29.

The CDR3 DNA reads TGTGCCAGCAGTCCAACAGGGTTTTCTGGAAACACCATATATTTT. Protein: CASSPTGFSGNTIYF. The chain uses TRBV27 and TRBJ1-3; weak D call: TRBD1 (6 bases). The V end was cut by 5 bases, the J end by 1 base, with 12 bases between. The CDR3 is 15 amino acids. The germline gives CDR1 MNHEY, CDR2 SMNVEV (reference sequence).

The V and J genes are TRBV30 and TRBJ2-7, with D tentatively TRBD2 (5 bases). V was trimmed by 5 bases and J by 2 bases, leaving 16 bases between them. Germline values: CDR1 GTSNPN, CDR2 SVGIG (reference sequence). The CDR3 has 14 residues. Written as DNA, the CDR3 is TGTGCCTGGTCTGGAGGTGGCAGCGCCTACGAGCAGTACTTC. Translated, it gives CAWSGGGSAYEQYF.

The J gene is TRBJ1-2, the V gene TRBV2; D might be TRBD1 (6 bases). V was clipped by 1 base and J by 5 bases, with 14 bases between them. Per germline, CDR1 SNHLY and CDR2 FYNNEI. The CDR3 runs to 15 residues. The CDR3 region has the DNA TGTGCCAGCAGTGAAGGGGGGCAGGGCCGTTATGGCTACACCTTC. This encodes CASSEGGQGRYGYTF.

A word on this clone: The same CDR3 can be traced to other DNA sequences in this sample. The chain joins TRBV14 to TRBJ1-2; possible D gene TRBD1, 5 bases. Germline CDR1 reads SGHDN; CDR2 reads FVKESK. Trimming removed 0 bases from V and 2 bases from J, with 10 bases in between. The CDR3 contains 15 residues. The CDR3 DNA follows: TGTGCCAGCAGCCAAGATCTTCAGGGCAACTATGGCTACACCTTC. It is translated as CASSQDLQGNYGYTF.

The gene calls are TRBV5-4 and TRBJ1-1; 8 positions match TRBD1. The V and J ends lost 4 bases and 7 bases, in that order; junction bases with no gene match: 3. Germline CDR1 is SGHNT and CDR2 is YYREEE (reference sequence). This CDR3 spans 12 amino acids. This CDR3 reads CASSIGQGEAFF. The CDR3 DNA reads TGTGCCAGCAGCATCGGACAGGGTGAAGCTTTCTTT.

The CDR3, as DNA: TGTGCCAGCAGTATAGGACAGGGATTATCTGGAAACACCATATATTTT. Translating it yields CASSIGQGLSGNTIYF. The chain couples TRBV11-2 to TRBJ1-3; 8 bases agree with TRBD1. CDR3 length: 16 amino acids. Germline V gives CDR1 SGHAT, CDR2 FQNNGV. V shed 6 bases and J 1 base; nucleotides not matched to a gene: 8.

The chain employs TRBV6-2 or TRBV6-3 and TRBJ2-6; 7 bases line up with TRBD1. This CDR3 spans 15 amino acids. Germline CDR1 reads MNHEY; CDR2 reads SVGEGT. V shed 5 bases, J shed 2 bases, and the junction held 3 bases outside the gene matches. The CDR3: CASSPQGAGANVLTF. CDR3 bases: TGTGCCAGCAGTCCCCAGGGGGCTGGGGCCAACGTCCTGACTTTC.